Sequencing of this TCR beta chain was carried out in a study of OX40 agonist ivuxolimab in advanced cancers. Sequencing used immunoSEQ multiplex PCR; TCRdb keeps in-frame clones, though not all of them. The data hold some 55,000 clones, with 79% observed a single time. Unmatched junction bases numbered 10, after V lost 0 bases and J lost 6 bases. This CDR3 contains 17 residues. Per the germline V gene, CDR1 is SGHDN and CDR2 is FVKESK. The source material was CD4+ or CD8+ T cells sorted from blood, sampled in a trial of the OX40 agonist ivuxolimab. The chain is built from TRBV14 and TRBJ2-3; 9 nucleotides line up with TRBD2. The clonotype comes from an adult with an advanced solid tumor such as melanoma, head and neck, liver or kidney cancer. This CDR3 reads CASSQDRREGLGDTQYF. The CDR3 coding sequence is TGTGCCAGCAGCCAAGATCGGCGGGAGGGCCTTGGGGATACGCAGTATTTT.